The clone carrying this T cell receptor beta chain was detected ten times or more. The CDR3 consists of 14 residues. Trimming removed 6 bases at V and 3 bases at J, with 11 bases between. The cDNA was synthesized by 5'RACE incorporating 10-nucleotide random UMIs. TCRdb re-called the 5' RACE reads with MiXCR, one entry per CDR3 protein. The data contain about 80,000 distinct CDR3 sequences, about 5.2% of them singletons. These data originate in a study of neurological immune-mediated disorders. The sample comprised PBMCs. V usage is TRBV12-3 or TRBV12-4 and J usage is TRBJ2-2; tentative D call: TRBD2 (5 bases). The TCR comes from a woman in her twenties or thirties with multiple sclerosis. The CDR3 spells CASSLDSYTGELFF. CDR3 coding DNA: TGTGCCAGCAGCTTGGACTCCTACACCGGGGAGCTGTTTTTT.